The sequence of this TCR beta chain was determined in a study of early T cells in non-severe SARS-CoV-2 infection. Study-wide context: Sequencing of unsorted whole blood was done on bulk RNA, leaving chains unpaired.

The V and J ends lost 7 bases and 2 bases respectively, with 8 bases between them. Germline-derived CDR1 and CDR2 are MNHNS and SASEGT. The CDR3 sequence is 13 residues long. Individual cDNA molecules received unique molecular identifiers during library preparation. TCRdb processed the 5' RACE reads anew with MiXCR; each CDR3 protein has one entry. The sample records some 96,000 distinct CDR3 sequences, 15% being singletons. Study-wide points: In VDJdb matching, anti-spike CD8 responses were favored while private and CD4 specificities went missing.

This clonotype has just a few counts. No antigen is known for it. The source of this sequence is an adult who was a healthcare worker with PCR-confirmed SARS-CoV-2 infection or an uninfected control (not recorded which). The chain couples TRBV6-1 to TRBJ2-2; no firm D call. Input material: whole blood. CDR3: CASKPVNTGELFF. The CDR3 DNA sequence: TGTGCCAGCAAGCCGGTTAACACCGGGGAGCTGTTTTTT.